The rows below give T cell receptor beta chains drawn from one sample of a study of CD8+ T cells in alopecia areata. Sequencing used immunoSEQ multiplex PCR; TCRdb keeps in-frame clones, though not all of them. The sample has roughly 200,000 clones, 60% seen once. The sequencing here drew on CD4+ T cells sorted from blood, taken at week 4, from a patient treated with tofacitinib. The source of these receptors is a human donor with alopecia areata. Both conserved end residues are part of each CDR3. D genes are given only for firm matches. Size is stated for part of the rows, as once, few or many counts, or as a class when the clone is expanded.

clone_size | j_call | d_call | v_call | cdr3_length | cdr3_aa | cdr3_nt
. | TRBJ2-7 | . | TRBV5-4 | 14 | CASSLERALHEQYF | TGTGCCAGCAGCTTGGAACGGGCCCTACACGAGCAGTACTTC
few | TRBJ2-7 | . | TRBV7-2 | 13 | CASSRSGRQGQYF | TGTGCCAGCAGCCGATCGGGACGGCAAGGGCAGTACTTC
few | TRBJ2-7 | . | TRBV30 | 13 | CAWSVRTSYEQYF | TGTGCCTGGAGTGTAAGGACCTCCTACGAGCAGTACTTC
. | TRBJ2-7 | . | TRBV30 | 12 | CAWSPVRNEQYF | TGTGCCTGGAGTCCCGTTCGGAACGAGCAGTACTTC
. | TRBJ1-5 | . | TRBV23-1 | 18 | CASNPNPTGLGGNQPQHF | TGCGCCAGCAATCCGAATCCCACAGGGTTGGGTGGCAATCAGCCCCAGCATTTT
once | TRBJ2-1 | TRBD2 | TRBV6-5 | 16 | CASSSLTSGGNNEQFF | TGTGCCAGCAGTTCCCTTACTAGCGGGGGGAACAATGAGCAGTTCTTC
. | TRBJ1-2 | TRBD1 | TRBV29-1 | 15 | CSVVGDRGSNYGYTF | TGCAGCGTTGTGGGTGACAGGGGGTCTAACTATGGCTACACCTTC
. | TRBJ2-2 | TRBD2 | TRBV7-3 | 17 | CASSLYRSASGTGELFF | TGTGCCAGCAGCTTATATAGGTCGGCTAGCGGGACCGGGGAGCTGTTTTTT
. | TRBJ1-6 | . | TRBV30 | 16 | CAWSVQRSSYNSPLHF | TGTGCCTGGAGTGTCCAGAGGAGCTCCTATAATTCACCCCTCCACTTT
. | TRBJ1-2 | TRBD1 | TRBV5-1 | 14 | CASSLTGEPYGYTF | TGCGCCAGCAGCTTGACAGGGGAACCCTATGGCTACACCTTC
. | TRBJ2-7 | . | TRBV29-1 | 11 | CSVEGGYEQYF | TGCAGCGTTGAAGGCGGCTACGAGCAGTACTTC
. | TRBJ1-2 | TRBD1 | TRBV7-9 | 15 | CASSLDRGRGYGYTF | TGTGCCAGCAGTTTAGACAGGGGTAGAGGCTATGGCTACACCTTC
. | TRBJ2-3 | . | TRBV2 | 12 | CASRSSTDTQYF | TGTGCCAGCAGGTCTAGCACAGATACGCAGTATTTT
. | TRBJ1-2 | TRBD1 | TRBV30 | 16 | CAWERIRDRGVYGYTF | TGTGCCTGGGAGCGAATCCGGGACAGGGGGGTCTATGGCTACACCTTC
once | TRBJ2-2 | . | TRBV30 | 16 | CAWSGPGRVNTGELFF | TGTGCCTGGAGCGGACCCGGTAGGGTGAACACCGGGGAGCTGTTTTTT
. | TRBJ1-2 | . | TRBV9 | 16 | CASSVAPTGSGYGYTF | TGTGCCAGCAGCGTAGCCCCCACAGGGAGCGGCTATGGCTACACCTTC
few | TRBJ2-7 | TRBD1 | TRBV30 | 14 | CAWRPGQGAYEQYF | TGTGCCTGGAGGCCGGGACAGGGTGCCTACGAGCAGTACTTC
. | TRBJ1-6 | . | TRBV6-5 | 14 | CASSLAGAGSPLHF | TGTGCCAGCAGTCTAGCAGGGGCAGGTTCACCCCTCCACTTT
once | TRBJ1-2 | TRBD1 | TRBV5-4 | 16 | CASSLAGTGANYGYTF | TGTGCCAGCAGCTTGGCAGGGACAGGGGCTAACTATGGCTACACCTTC
. | TRBJ1-1 | . | TRBV4-2 | 13 | CASMELGNTEAFF | TGTGCCAGCATGGAGTTGGGGAACACTGAAGCTTTCTTT
once | TRBJ1-2 | . | TRBV7-2 | 13 | CASSPNRVNGYTF | TGTGCCAGCAGCCCCAACAGGGTGAATGGCTACACCTTC
. | TRBJ1-1 | . | TRBV9 | 13 | CASSVLSYTEAFF | TGTGCCAGCAGCGTTTTGAGCTACACTGAAGCTTTCTTT
once | TRBJ2-7 | . | TRBV29-1 | 14 | CSVADRDPTYEQYF | TGCAGCGTTGCTGACCGGGACCCTACCTACGAGCAGTACTTC
few | TRBJ2-1 | TRBD2 | TRBV7-3 | 17 | CASSLSLAGGLYNEQFF | TGTGCCAGCAGCTTAAGCCTAGCGGGTGGATTATACAATGAGCAGTTCTTC
. | TRBJ1-2 | TRBD1 | TRBV6-5 | 14 | CASRTGQGVYGYTF | TGTGCCAGCAGAACTGGACAGGGGGTTTATGGCTACACCTTC
. | TRBJ1-2 | . | TRBV20-1 | 10 | CSARDGFYTF | TGCAGTGCTAGAGATGGGTTCTACACCTTC
once | TRBJ2-5 | TRBD2 | TRBV7-9 | 15 | CASSAGLAWIETQYF | TGTGCCAGCAGCGCCGGACTAGCTTGGATAGAGACCCAGTACTTC
few | TRBJ1-3 | . | TRBV10-3 | 12 | CAIREFGNTIYF | TGTGCCATCAGGGAATTCGGAAACACCATATATTTT
. | TRBJ2-3 | . | TRBV5-1 | 16 | CASSLWTDPSTDTQYF | TGCGCCAGCAGCCTCTGGACAGACCCTAGCACAGATACGCAGTATTTT
. | TRBJ1-1 | . | TRBV30 | 11 | CAWKKNTEAFF | TGTGCCTGGAAAAAGAACACTGAAGCTTTCTTT
. | TRBJ2-1 | . | TRBV27 | 16 | CASSLSGLGGGGSQFF | TGTGCCAGCAGTTTATCGGGGTTGGGAGGGGGAGGCTCCCAGTTCTTC
few | TRBJ2-6 | . | TRBV11-2 | 14 | CASSASSGANVLTF | TGTGCCAGCAGCGCGAGCTCTGGGGCCAACGTCCTGACTTTC
. | TRBJ2-1 | TRBD2 | TRBV7-7 | 15 | CASSLALAGPGEQFF | TGTGCTAGCAGCTTAGCCTTAGCGGGTCCGGGGGAGCAGTTCTTC
. | TRBJ2-4 | TRBD2 | TRBV7-2 | 14 | CASSLERGVVIQYF | TGTGCCAGCAGCTTAGAGCGGGGGGTAGTCATTCAGTACTTC
few | TRBJ2-1 | . | TRBV18 | 14 | CASSPLAVGNEQFF | TGTGCCAGCTCACCCCTAGCAGTGGGCAATGAGCAGTTCTTC
. | TRBJ2-5 | TRBD2 | TRBV4-1 | 16 | CASSQEMRGGTETQYF | TGCGCCAGCAGCCAAGAGATGCGGGGGGGCACAGAGACCCAGTACTTC
. | TRBJ1-1 | . | TRBV2 | 17 | CASSEPAWGAGDTEAFF | TGTGCCAGCAGTGAACCCGCCTGGGGGGCTGGGGACACTGAAGCTTTCTTT
. | TRBJ2-6 | TRBD1 | TRBV7-9 | 18 | CASSIGTGELSGANVLTF | TGTGCCAGCAGCATAGGGACAGGGGAACTCTCTGGGGCCAACGTCCTGACTTTC
. | TRBJ1-6 | . | TRBV7-9 | 13 | CASSPKTNSPLHF | TGTGCCAGCAGCCCGAAGACAAATTCACCCCTCCACTTT
. | TRBJ1-1 | TRBD1 | TRBV29-1 | 14 | CSVALRTGGTEAFF | TGCAGCGTTGCCCTAAGGACAGGGGGCACTGAAGCTTTCTTT
few | TRBJ2-3 | TRBD2 | TRBV5-1 | 16 | CASSLGLAEITDTQYF | TGCGCCAGCAGCTTGGGACTAGCGGAGATCACAGATACGCAGTATTTT
. | TRBJ1-1 | . | TRBV9 | 14 | CASSVPPFGTEAFF | TGTGCCAGCAGCGTTCCCCCCTTTGGGACTGAAGCTTTCTTT
few | TRBJ2-7 | TRBD2 | TRBV6-5 | 12 | CASRGLTYEQYF | TGTGCCAGCAGGGGACTAACCTACGAGCAGTACTTC
many | TRBJ1-5 | . | TRBV21-1 | 17 | CASSKVGQRDTNQPQHF | TGTGCCAGCAGCAAAGTGGGGCAGAGAGATACCAATCAGCCCCAGCATTTT
. | TRBJ2-4 | . | TRBV27 | 15 | CASPKDRLAKNIQYF | TGTGCCAGCCCTAAGGACAGACTAGCCAAAAACATTCAGTACTTC
few | TRBJ1-2 | . | TRBV4-1 | 16 | CASSQGGGGLSYGYTF | TGCGCCAGCAGCCAAGGGGGCGGGGGCCTCAGCTATGGCTACACCTTC
few | TRBJ2-2 | . | TRBV2 | 13 | CASSVLQTGELFF | TGTGCCAGCAGTGTTTTGCAAACCGGGGAGCTGTTTTTT
once | TRBJ1-6 | . | TRBV5-4 | 12 | CASSSGDSPLHF | TGTGCCAGCAGCTCAGGGGATTCACCCCTCCACTTT
. | TRBJ1-1 | TRBD1 | TRBV5-4 | 13 | CASSFDRETEAFF | TGTGCCAGCAGCTTCGACAGGGAGACTGAAGCTTTCTTT
few | TRBJ2-1 | . | TRBV15 | 16 | CATSRVGSASYNEQFF | TGTGCCACCAGCAGAGTGGGGTCGGCCTCCTACAATGAGCAGTTCTTC
few | TRBJ2-3 | . | TRBV30 | 17 | CAWSPGRLHGLGDTQYF | TGTGCCTGGAGCCCGGGACGGCTACATGGTTTGGGAGATACGCAGTATTTT
. | TRBJ1-1 | TRBD1 | TRBV10-3 | 14 | CATRQGRGETEAFF | TGTGCCACCAGACAGGGAAGGGGAGAGACTGAAGCTTTCTTT